The rows below give T cell receptor beta chains drawn from one sample of a study of identical twins. TCRdb processed the 5' RACE reads anew with MiXCR; each CDR3 protein has one entry. The sample carries under 800,000 distinct CDR3 sequences, approximately 21% recorded once. These same records also appear under a second study, on T cells expressing NK-cell markers.

The sequenced sample was PBMCs. These receptor sequences come from a young woman in good health. CDR3s include the opening cysteine and the closing phenylalanine or tryptophan. The D gene is left open where the match is weak. A row's size may be missing; if present it is once, few, many or a size class.

D gene: NA; J gene: TRBJ1-1; V gene: TRBV12-3/TRBV12-4; clone size: NA; CDR3 protein: CASSRGEMNTEAFF; CDR3 DNA: TGTGCCAGCAGTCGTGGAGAGATGAACACTGAAGCTTTCTTT
D gene: NA; J gene: TRBJ1-2; V gene: TRBV6-5; clone size: few; CDR3 protein: CASSYSRKNYGYTF; CDR3 DNA: TGTGCCAGCAGTTACTCTAGGAAAAACTATGGCTACACCTTC
D gene: NA; J gene: TRBJ1-1; V gene: TRBV5-1; clone size: NA; CDR3 protein: CASSLLDSALAFF; CDR3 DNA: TGCGCCAGCAGCCTCCTCGACAGCGCCCTAGCTTTCTTT
D gene: NA; J gene: TRBJ2-2; V gene: TRBV10-3; clone size: NA; CDR3 protein: CAISGPRTGYTGELFF; CDR3 DNA: TGTGCCATCAGTGGTCCTAGGACCGGTTACACCGGGGAGCTGTTTTTT
D gene: NA; J gene: TRBJ2-3; V gene: TRBV6-2/TRBV6-3; clone size: few; CDR3 protein: CASSYLAGTQYF; CDR3 DNA: TGTGCCAGCAGCTACCTAGCCGGCACGCAGTATTTT
D gene: TRBD1; J gene: TRBJ2-1; V gene: TRBV24-1; clone size: NA; CDR3 protein: CATSDRGQGAGNEQFF; CDR3 DNA: TGTGCCACCAGTGACCGCGGACAGGGGGCTGGCAATGAGCAGTTCTTC
D gene: TRBD1; J gene: TRBJ2-1; V gene: TRBV29-1; clone size: few; CDR3 protein: CSVGGTGGAHNEQFF; CDR3 DNA: TGCAGCGTTGGGGGGACAGGGGGTGCTCACAATGAGCAGTTCTTC
D gene: TRBD2; J gene: TRBJ2-1; V gene: TRBV6-2/TRBV6-3; clone size: few; CDR3 protein: CASSYNPGLAGDEQFF; CDR3 DNA: TGTGCCAGCAGTTACAATCCGGGACTAGCGGGAGATGAGCAGTTCTTC
D gene: NA; J gene: TRBJ2-4; V gene: TRBV7-9; clone size: few; CDR3 protein: CASSPTWGAKNIQYF; CDR3 DNA: TGTGCCAGCAGCCCAACCTGGGGAGCCAAAAACATTCAGTACTTC
D gene: TRBD2; J gene: TRBJ2-1; V gene: TRBV20-1; clone size: NA; CDR3 protein: CSARVSGGLQSSYNEQFF; CDR3 DNA: TGCAGTGCTAGAGTTAGCGGGGGCCTACAGAGCTCCTACAATGAGCAGTTCTTC
D gene: TRBD1; J gene: TRBJ2-3; V gene: TRBV12-3/TRBV12-4; clone size: few; CDR3 protein: CASKLDRDATDTQYF; CDR3 DNA: TGTGCCAGCAAATTGGACAGGGACGCCACAGATACGCAGTATTTT
D gene: NA; J gene: TRBJ1-1; V gene: TRBV12-3/TRBV12-4; clone size: NA; CDR3 protein: CASSPPDGPNTEAFF; CDR3 DNA: TGTGCCAGCAGTCCTCCCGACGGACCGAACACTGAAGCTTTCTTT
D gene: NA; J gene: TRBJ2-7; V gene: TRBV12-2; clone size: NA; CDR3 protein: CASRPRQLSYEQYF; CDR3 DNA: TGTGCAAGTCGCCCACGACAGCTCTCCTACGAGCAGTACTTC
D gene: NA; J gene: TRBJ1-1; V gene: TRBV12-3/TRBV12-4; clone size: few; CDR3 protein: CASSSLLNTEAFF; CDR3 DNA: TGTGCCAGCAGTTCGCTCTTGAACACTGAAGCTTTCTTT
D gene: NA; J gene: TRBJ2-3; V gene: TRBV12-3/TRBV12-4; clone size: NA; CDR3 protein: CASSLSVRHTQYF; CDR3 DNA: TGTGCCAGCAGTTTGAGCGTACGACATACGCAGTATTTT
D gene: TRBD2; J gene: TRBJ2-3; V gene: TRBV6-2/TRBV6-3; clone size: few; CDR3 protein: CASSPLASGGADTQYF; CDR3 DNA: TGTGCCAGCAGCCCCCTGGCTAGCGGGGGAGCAGATACGCAGTATTTT
D gene: NA; J gene: TRBJ2-7; V gene: TRBV10-2; clone size: few; CDR3 protein: CASRKGPGLYEQYF; CDR3 DNA: TGCGCCAGCAGAAAAGGGCCGGGACTCTACGAGCAGTACTTC
D gene: NA; J gene: TRBJ1-1; V gene: TRBV6-1; clone size: NA; CDR3 protein: CASSPLMANTEAFF; CDR3 DNA: TGTGCCAGCAGCCCCCTCATGGCGAACACTGAAGCTTTCTTT
D gene: NA; J gene: TRBJ2-2; V gene: TRBV20-1; clone size: few; CDR3 protein: CSARDGVATGELFF; CDR3 DNA: TGCAGTGCTAGAGATGGGGTGGCCACCGGGGAGCTGTTTTTT
D gene: TRBD1; J gene: TRBJ2-2; V gene: TRBV10-2; clone size: few; CDR3 protein: CASTGTATGELFF; CDR3 DNA: TGCGCCAGCACCGGGACAGCGACCGGGGAGCTGTTTTTT
D gene: NA; J gene: TRBJ2-5; V gene: TRBV6-5; clone size: many; CDR3 protein: CASSYSATQYF; CDR3 DNA: TGTGCCAGCAGTTACTCGGCGACCCAGTACTTC
D gene: TRBD2; J gene: TRBJ2-5; V gene: TRBV7-2; clone size: NA; CDR3 protein: CASSPRWTSGRQETQYF; CDR3 DNA: TGTGCCAGCAGCCCGAGATGGACTAGCGGGAGACAAGAGACCCAGTACTTC
D gene: NA; J gene: TRBJ2-1; V gene: TRBV3-1; clone size: once; CDR3 protein: CASSHALSNEQFF; CDR3 DNA: TGTGCCAGCAGCCACGCACTTTCGAATGAGCAGTTCTTC
D gene: NA; J gene: TRBJ2-3; V gene: TRBV29-1; clone size: few; CDR3 protein: CSIRGTSTDTQYF; CDR3 DNA: TGCAGCATCCGGGGAACCTCCACAGATACGCAGTATTTT
D gene: TRBD2; J gene: TRBJ2-3; V gene: TRBV5-1; clone size: NA; CDR3 protein: CASSSGLASADTQYF; CDR3 DNA: TGCGCCAGCAGCTCGGGACTAGCGAGCGCAGATACGCAGTATTTT
D gene: TRBD1; J gene: TRBJ2-7; V gene: TRBV7-9; clone size: NA; CDR3 protein: CASSTGQGIAYEQYF; CDR3 DNA: TGTGCCAGCAGTACCGGACAGGGGATAGCCTACGAGCAGTACTTC
D gene: TRBD1; J gene: TRBJ1-1; V gene: TRBV29-1; clone size: few; CDR3 protein: CSTPGQGGEAFF; CDR3 DNA: TGCAGCACACCAGGACAGGGCGGGGAAGCTTTCTTT
D gene: NA; J gene: TRBJ2-7; V gene: TRBV6-5; clone size: few; CDR3 protein: CASRRFGYEQYF; CDR3 DNA: TGTGCCAGCAGAAGGTTTGGCTACGAGCAGTACTTC
D gene: NA; J gene: TRBJ2-7; V gene: TRBV6-4; clone size: few; CDR3 protein: CASSATGKGEYF; CDR3 DNA: TGTGCCAGCAGTGCCACAGGGAAAGGGGAGTACTTC
D gene: NA; J gene: TRBJ2-1; V gene: TRBV12-3/TRBV12-4; clone size: few; CDR3 protein: CASAFGPTHNEQFF; CDR3 DNA: TGTGCCAGCGCCTTTGGCCCGACTCACAATGAGCAGTTCTTC
D gene: NA; J gene: TRBJ2-1; V gene: TRBV12-3/TRBV12-4; clone size: many; CDR3 protein: CASSRTRSSYNEQFF; CDR3 DNA: TGTGCCAGCAGTCGTACTAGATCATCCTACAATGAGCAGTTCTTC
D gene: NA; J gene: TRBJ2-7; V gene: TRBV21-1; clone size: few; CDR3 protein: CASSNAAVSLPGPYEQYF; CDR3 DNA: TGTGCCAGCAGCAATGCAGCGGTCAGTCTCCCTGGACCCTACGAGCAGTACTTC
D gene: TRBD2; J gene: TRBJ2-1; V gene: TRBV24-1; clone size: few; CDR3 protein: CATSDPGTSGYEQFF; CDR3 DNA: TGTGCCACCAGTGATCCTGGGACTAGTGGTTATGAGCAGTTCTTC
D gene: NA; J gene: TRBJ2-3; V gene: TRBV15; clone size: NA; CDR3 protein: CATSRAGAGRDTQYF; CDR3 DNA: TGTGCCACCAGCAGAGCGGGGGCGGGGAGGGATACGCAGTATTTT
D gene: NA; J gene: TRBJ2-5; V gene: TRBV5-4; clone size: NA; CDR3 protein: CASSQGSVETQYF; CDR3 DNA: TGTGCCAGTAGCCAGGGTAGCGTAGAGACCCAGTACTTC
D gene: TRBD2; J gene: TRBJ2-1; V gene: TRBV20-1; clone size: few; CDR3 protein: CSARAASGSNEQFF; CDR3 DNA: TGCAGTGCTAGAGCGGCTAGCGGGAGCAATGAGCAGTTCTTC
D gene: TRBD1; J gene: TRBJ2-1; V gene: TRBV6-4; clone size: few; CDR3 protein: CASSPNVGQGANEQFF; CDR3 DNA: TGTGCCAGCAGCCCAAATGTGGGACAGGGGGCAAATGAGCAGTTCTTC
D gene: TRBD2; J gene: TRBJ2-3; V gene: TRBV12-3/TRBV12-4; clone size: NA; CDR3 protein: CASSSGPSGRTDTQYF; CDR3 DNA: TGTGCCAGCAGTTCTGGTCCTAGCGGCCGCACAGATACGCAGTATTTT